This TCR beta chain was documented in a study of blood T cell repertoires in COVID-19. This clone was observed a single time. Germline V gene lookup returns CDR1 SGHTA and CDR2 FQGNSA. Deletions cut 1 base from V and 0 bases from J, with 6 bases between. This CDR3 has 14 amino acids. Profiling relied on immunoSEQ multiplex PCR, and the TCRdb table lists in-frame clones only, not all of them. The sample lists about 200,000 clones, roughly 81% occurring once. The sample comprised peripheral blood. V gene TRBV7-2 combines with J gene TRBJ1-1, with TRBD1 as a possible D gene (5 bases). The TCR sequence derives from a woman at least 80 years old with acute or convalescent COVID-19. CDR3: CASSLDRLNTEAFF. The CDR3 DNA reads TGTGCCAGCAGCTTAGACAGGTTGAACACTGAAGCTTTCTTT.